Listed below are T cell receptor beta chains from one sample, sequenced in a study of OX40 agonist ivuxolimab in advanced cancers. Libraries were prepared by immunoSEQ multiplex PCR; TCRdb keeps only in-frame clonotypes and omits some of them. The table includes around 70,000 clones, about 85% detected once. The sample in question was CD4+ or CD8+ T cells sorted from blood, obtained in a trial of the OX40 agonist ivuxolimab. These receptors were obtained from an adult with an advanced solid tumor such as melanoma, head and neck, liver or kidney cancer. Each CDR3 is given with its conserved first and last residue. Fields, in order: V gene, J gene, clone size, D gene, CDR3 DNA, CDR3 protein. D genes are given only for firm matches. Clone size is stated in some rows and not others, as once, few, many or a class when expanded.

TRBV5-1	TRBJ1-2	NA	TRBD1	TGCGCCAGCAGCTTGGGAGGGGGCGACTATGGCTACACCTTC	CASSLGGGDYGYTF
TRBV9	TRBJ2-5	NA	TRBD2	TGTGCCAGCGGTCTAGCGGCTAAGCACGAGGAGACCCAGTACTTC	CASGLAAKHEETQYF
TRBV2	TRBJ2-2	NA	NA	TGTGCCAGCAGTGTAATGGGGGACACCGGGGAGCTGTTTTTT	CASSVMGDTGELFF
TRBV2	TRBJ2-7	NA	NA	TGTGCCAGCAGTCCCCGGGACGGGTCGACCTACGAGCAGTACTTC	CASSPRDGSTYEQYF
TRBV7-2	TRBJ1-1	NA	NA	TGTGCCAGCAGCTCATCTAGGGCCAGGGGAGAAGCTTTCTTT	CASSSSRARGEAFF
TRBV5-1	TRBJ1-1	NA	NA	TGCGCCAGCAGCTTCCAGGGGAACACTGAAGCTTTCTTT	CASSFQGNTEAFF
TRBV5-5	TRBJ2-7	NA	NA	TGTGCCAGCAGCTGGAAGGATTGGCCGCAGTACTTC	CASSWKDWPQYF
TRBV6-5	TRBJ1-6	NA	NA	TGTGCCAGCAGTTACCCACGGACTTGGTCCAATTCACCCCTCCACTTT	CASSYPRTWSNSPLHF
TRBV6-1	TRBJ1-6	NA	NA	TGTGCCAGCAGTGAAGGTAGCTCCTATAATTCACCCCTCCACTTT	CASSEGSSYNSPLHF
TRBV19	TRBJ2-7	NA	NA	TGTGCCAGTAGTATAGGAACGGGCTACGAGCAGTACTTC	CASSIGTGYEQYF
TRBV14	TRBJ1-1	NA	NA	TGTGCCAGCAGGGTTAATACCTACACTGAAGCTTTCTTT	CASRVNTYTEAFF
TRBV5-1	TRBJ1-2	NA	TRBD1	TGCGCCAGCAGCTTGGCCGGGACAGGGGGCGCGGGGGGCTACACCTTC	CASSLAGTGGAGGYTF
TRBV10-2	TRBJ1-2	NA	NA	TGCGCCAGCAGTGGTCTTACCCTCAACTATGGCTACACCTTC	CASSGLTLNYGYTF
TRBV2	TRBJ2-7	NA	NA	TGTGCCAGCAGCCCACAGCGAGCGGGTGAGCAGTACTTC	CASSPQRAGEQYF
TRBV11-3	TRBJ2-2	NA	NA	TGTGCCAGCAGCTCGCTAGGGACCGGGGAGCTGTTTTTT	CASSSLGTGELFF
TRBV19	TRBJ1-5	NA	NA	TGTGCCAGTAGTATAGAACGGAGCAATCAGCCCCAGCATTTT	CASSIERSNQPQHF
TRBV7-2	TRBJ2-5	NA	TRBD2	TGTGCCAGCAGCCTAGCGGGAGAGACCCAGTACTTC	CASSLAGETQYF
TRBV28	TRBJ1-5	NA	NA	TGTGCCAGCAGCCCCGGGGGGGGGAGGACGCCCCAGCATTTT	CASSPGGGRTPQHF
TRBV11-2	TRBJ1-5	once	NA	TGTGCCAGCAGCTTCGGGGTTTTACAGCCCCAGCATTTT	CASSFGVLQPQHF
TRBV28	TRBJ2-7	NA	NA	TGTGCCAGCAGTTTAGCGGGGACGGGTGGCAAATACGAGCAGTACTTC	CASSLAGTGGKYEQYF
TRBV7-2	TRBJ2-3	NA	NA	TGTGCCAGCAGCTTTCCAGGGAGACCAGATACGCAGTATTTT	CASSFPGRPDTQYF
TRBV5-1	TRBJ2-2	NA	TRBD1	TGCGCCAGCAGCCTGACAGGGGACACCGGGGAGCTGTTTTTT	CASSLTGDTGELFF
TRBV19	TRBJ2-4	NA	TRBD1	TGTGCCAGTAGTATAAACAGGGGGTCAAACATTCAGTACTTC	CASSINRGSNIQYF
TRBV6-5	TRBJ2-2	NA	NA	TGTGCCAGCAGCCAGGCCGGGGAGCTGTTTTTT	CASSQAGELFF
TRBV30	TRBJ1-3	NA	TRBD1	TGTGCCTGGAGCTCCGGGACAGCAGGTGGAAACACCATATATTTT	CAWSSGTAGGNTIYF
TRBV30	TRBJ2-3	NA	TRBD1	TGTGCCTGGAAATTTGGGACAGGAGACAATACGCAGTATTTT	CAWKFGTGDNTQYF
TRBV4-1	TRBJ1-5	NA	NA	TGCGCCAGCAGCCAAGATTGGGTTAGCAATCAGCCCCAGCATTTT	CASSQDWVSNQPQHF
TRBV29-1	TRBJ1-5	NA	NA	TGCAGCGTTCTTCTGGCCGGCGGTAGGAATCAGCCCCAGCATTTT	CSVLLAGGRNQPQHF
TRBV18	TRBJ2-1	NA	TRBD2	TGTGCCAGCTCACCATATGGGGGGAGGGCCCACAATGAGCAGTTCTTC	CASSPYGGRAHNEQFF
TRBV30	TRBJ1-2	NA	NA	TGTGCCTGGACAGGGGACTATGGCTACACCTTC	CAWTGDYGYTF
TRBV7-8	TRBJ2-7	NA	NA	TGTGCCAGCAGCTCTCTGGACATACTAGGCTACGAGCAGTACTTC	CASSSLDILGYEQYF
TRBV7-9	TRBJ1-1	few	NA	TGTGCCAGCAGCTTAGCGCTTGGAGGGATAACTGAAGCTTTCTTT	CASSLALGGITEAFF
TRBV30	TRBJ2-1	NA	TRBD2	TGTGCCTGGAGTAGTCTAGCGGGAAACAACCAGTTCTTC	CAWSSLAGNNQFF
TRBV7-2	TRBJ2-7	NA	NA	TGTGCCAGCAGCTTGGGACCGCCGCGGGGCGAGCAGTACTTC	CASSLGPPRGEQYF
TRBV7-2	TRBJ2-1	NA	NA	TGTGCCAGCAGCTCCCGGGGCCGGTACAATGAGCAGTTCTTC	CASSSRGRYNEQFF
TRBV27	TRBJ1-2	NA	NA	TGTGCCAGCAGTTTATCCAGGGAGCGCTATGGCTACACCTTC	CASSLSRERYGYTF
TRBV5-8	TRBJ2-3	NA	NA	TGTGCCAGCAGCTTGTTCGTCCTAAGCACAGATACGCAGTATTTT	CASSLFVLSTDTQYF
TRBV10-3	TRBJ1-1	NA	NA	TGTGCCATCAGTGAGTCTAAGAATCCGGGAGCTTTCTTT	CAISESKNPGAFF
TRBV21-1	TRBJ2-3	NA	NA	TGTGCCAGCAGCAAAATTGTAGACAGTAGCACAGATACGCAGTATTTT	CASSKIVDSSTDTQYF
TRBV2	TRBJ1-2	NA	NA	TGTGCCAGCAGTGGCACAGGAAAGGGCTACACCTTC	CASSGTGKGYTF
TRBV6-1	TRBJ2-7	once	NA	TGTGCCAGCAGTTACGCCGGCGAGCAGTACTTC	CASSYAGEQYF
TRBV6-6	TRBJ2-7	NA	TRBD1	TGTGCCAGCGAACCGGGACAGTCCTACGAGCAGTACTTC	CASEPGQSYEQYF
TRBV7-3	TRBJ1-1	NA	NA	TGTGCCAGCAGCCGTCAGGGGAACACTGAAGCTTTCTTT	CASSRQGNTEAFF
TRBV5-6	TRBJ2-5	NA	NA	TGTGCCAGCAGCTTGAGACGTCCCTACCAAGAGACCCAGTACTTC	CASSLRRPYQETQYF